This T cell receptor (beta chain) was sequenced during a study of cytomegalovirus exposure and HLA in healthy donors. Use of 60 Vbeta and 13 Jbeta primers characterized the PCR. Assay used: immunoSEQ multiplex PCR; TCRdb lists only in-frame clones, some missing. Here the sample spans about 160,000 clones, around 74% being singletons. Trimming took 7 bases from V and 2 from J; bases not matched to a gene: 9. This CDR3 is built from 15 residues. CDR1 MNHEY and CDR2 SMNVEV come from the germline V gene (reference sequence). The clonotype was recovered from a female donor in good health and CMV-seronegative. Sequenced sample: PBMCs. V usage is TRBV27 and J usage is TRBJ2-7; the match to TRBD1 covers 9 bases. The CDR3 reads CASTTIRTGAYEQYF. In DNA form, the CDR3 reads TGTGCCAGCACGACCATTCGGACAGGGGCCTACGAGCAGTACTTC.